This TCR beta chain came from a study of tumor-infiltrating lymphocytes in primary liver carcinoma. Study at large: The patient population consisted of men and women between 30 and 69 years of age.

Priming with a constant-region primer yielded TCR beta cDNA from approximately 500 ng total RNA. What produced the TCR beta libraries was three nested multiplex PCR rounds using slightly modified ARM-PCR. Both of the initial two PCR rounds ran for 10 cycles and employed TRBV1-TRBV30 forward primers alongside a C-beta reverse primer. TCRdb recomputed calls from the multiplex PCR reads with MiXCR, one row per CDR3 protein. Of about 64,000 distinct CDR3 sequences in the sample, around 64% were seen once. On this clonotype: At one end, the junction sequence differs from germline, possibly due to a read error.

Germline-derived CDR1 and CDR2 are SGHNT and YYREEE (reference sequence). The CDR3 is 16 residues long. The study co-extracted DNA and RNA from around 20-30 mg of unsorted bulk tissue. There were only treatment-naive patients, all with chronic HBV infection. The source material was liver tumor tissue from sampling region 4. Subset in this sample: tumor region T4, right-lateral pole. This TCR was recovered from a man aged 40-49 years with primary liver carcinoma and hepatitis B virus infection. The rearrangement uses TRBV5-4 and TRBJ2-3; TRBD2 matches 9 bases. CDR3 region: CDSSLLAGGPTDTRYF. The DNA for the CDR3 is TGTGACAGCAGCTTGCTCGCGGGAGGGCCCACAGATACGCGGTATTTT.